What follows describes a single T cell receptor beta chain. What it recognizes is unknown. This record belongs to a study of cytomegalovirus exposure and HLA in healthy donors. The study's findings and limits: TCR clusters originating in the first cohort tended to co-occur in the 110 or so validation repertoires, according to a later analysis. The authors listed 150 to 200 TCR beta chains as cytomegalovirus-associated.

Data came from immunoSEQ multiplex PCR; TCRdb stores just in-frame clones and leaves some out. The sample contains 120,000 or so clones, about 90% of which appear only once. Germline V gene data show CDR1 as LNHDA and CDR2 as SQIVND (reference sequence). This CDR3 has 13 residues. Germline trimming cut 4 bases from V and 5 bases from J; bases unmatched to any gene: 3. The receptor comes from a woman younger than 35 in good health and CMV-seronegative. The material sequenced was PBMCs. The rearrangement links TRBV19 to TRBJ2-5, with 8 bases aligning to TRBD2. The CDR3 sequence: CASSKTGGETQYF. CDR3 sequence (DNA): TGTGCCAGTAGTAAAACGGGGGGGGAGACCCAGTACTTC. The variable domain in full, with the rest retrieved from reference TRBV19 and TRBJ2-5, is DGGITQSPKYLFRKEGQNVTLSCEQNLNHDAMYWYRQDPGQGLRLIYYSQIVNDFQKGDIAEGYSVSREKKESFPLTVTSAQKNPTAFYLCASSKTGGETQYFGPGTRLLVL.